A single sample gave rise to the 28 T cell receptor beta chains below, sequenced in a study of OX40 agonist ivuxolimab in advanced cancers. The data were produced by immunoSEQ multiplex PCR, yet TCRdb's version contains in-frame clones alone and is incomplete. This sample carries around 40,000 clones, 85% of them seen once, and the ten largest clones take about 2.7%. The input for sequencing was CD4+ or CD8+ T cells sorted from blood, taken in a trial of the OX40 agonist ivuxolimab. These receptors came from an adult with an advanced solid tumor such as melanoma, head and neck, liver or kidney cancer.

This clone is medium-sized. The chain employs TRBV10-3 and TRBJ2-7, with unresolved D. The CDR3 loop spans 14 amino acids. Deletions cut 6 bases from V and 6 bases from J, with 18 bases between. CDR1 and CDR2 from the germline V gene are ENHRY and SYGVKD. The CDR3 nucleotides are TGTGCCATCAGGGCCGGGCCCCCAAGACCCGAGCAGTACTTC. As protein: CAIRAGPPRPEQYF.

The chain combines TRBV11-1 with TRBJ2-7; no reliable D call. V was cut by 4 bases and J by 0 bases, with 4 bases left in between. CDR1 is SGHAT and CDR2 is FQDESV in the germline V gene (reference sequence). This CDR3 comprises 12 residues. Written as DNA, the CDR3 is TGTGCCAGCAGCTCCAGCTCCTACGAGCAGTACTTC. Its translation is CASSSSSYEQYF.

The CDR3 sequence: CASRSADTQYF. CDR3 bases: TGTGCCAGCAGGAGTGCAGATACGCAGTATTTT. The J gene is TRBJ2-3, the V gene TRBV2; no definite D call. This CDR3 is 11 amino acids long. Germline assignment: CDR1 SNHLY and CDR2 FYNNEI. V shed 6 bases and J shed 4 bases, with 5 bases lying between them.

The chain couples TRBV7-3 to TRBJ2-3; D gene unclear. CDR1 is SGHTA, CDR2 FQGTGA, per germline. The germline V and J ends were trimmed by 3 bases and 0 bases, with 10 bases remaining between them. This CDR3 is built from 15 residues. The CDR3 DNA follows: TGTGCCAGCAGCTTTAGCACCCTAAGCACAGATACGCAGTATTTT. This gives the protein CASSFSTLSTDTQYF. Full variable domain (rest looked up from reference TRBV7-3 and TRBJ2-3): GAGVSQTPSNKVTEKGKYVELRCDPISGHTALYWYRQSLGQGPEFLIYFQGTGAADDSGLPNDRFFAVRPEGSVSTLKIQRTERGDSAVYLCASSFSTLSTDTQYFGPGTRLTVL.

The V gene is TRBV7-6, the J gene TRBJ2-7; D may match TRBD1 or TRBD2 (6 bases each). Germline V gene lookup returns CDR1 SGHVS and CDR2 FNYEAQ. This CDR3 has 15 residues. V was shortened by 5 bases and J by 3 bases, with 17 bases between the two germline ends. The CDR3 region has the DNA TGTGCCAGCAGCCCAAGCGCGGGACAAAGCTACGAGCAGTACTTC. This codes for CASSPSAGQSYEQYF.

The count of this clone is one. The V call is TRBV19, the J call TRBJ1-1, with D tentatively TRBD1 (6 bases). Germline CDR1 reads LNHDA; CDR2 reads SQIVND (reference sequence). V lost 3 bases, J lost 3 bases, and 8 bases lay in between. CDR3 size: 13 residues. DNA for the CDR3: TGTGCCAGTAGTATTGAGGGGGACACTGAAGCTTTCTTT. The encoded protein is CASSIEGDTEAFF.

The chain combines TRBV7-2 with TRBJ2-5; no reliable D call. Germline V gene data show CDR1 as SGHTA and CDR2 as FQGNSA. Trimming removed 1 base at V and 2 bases at J, with 8 bases between. The CDR3 runs 14 residues. CDR3 protein: CASSLGTFQETQYF. The DNA for the CDR3 is TGTGCCAGCAGCTTAGGGACGTTTCAAGAGACCCAGTACTTC.

The genes are TRBV27 and TRBJ2-1; 7 bases fit TRBD2. Germline CDR1 is MNHEY and CDR2 is SMNVEV (reference sequence). The length of the CDR3 is 17 residues. Trimming cost V 7 bases and J 4 bases; bases outside gene matches: 16. The CDR3 bases are TGTGCCAGCAAGCCCCTTTATCGGGGACTAACGTACAATGAGCAGTTCTTC. It codes for CASKPLYRGLTYNEQFF.

This chain links TRBV7-6 with TRBJ2-1; no clear D. From germline, CDR1 is SGHVS and CDR2 FNYEAQ. The V end was cut by 5 bases, the J end by 3 bases, with 11 bases between. The CDR3 runs 14 residues. CDR3 protein: CASSHPGNYNEQFF. In DNA form, the CDR3 reads TGTGCCAGCAGCCATCCCGGAAACTACAATGAGCAGTTCTTC.

The gene calls are TRBV4-2 and TRBJ2-3; 11 bases map to TRBD2. In germline, CDR1 is LGHNA, CDR2 YNFKEQ. The CDR3 runs 18 residues. The V gene end was trimmed by 3 bases and the J gene end by 5 bases; junction bases not matched to a gene: 13. CDR3 amino acids: CASSHELGTSGLIDTQYF. CDR3 bases: TGTGCCAGCAGCCATGAACTCGGGACTAGCGGTTTGATAGATACGCAGTATTTT.

The chain is built from TRBV11-2 and TRBJ2-2; no clear D gene. Deletions cut 5 bases from V and 7 bases from J, with 11 bases between. The CDR3 runs 13 residues. Looked up from germline, CDR1 is SGHAT and CDR2 is FQNNGV. The chain's CDR3 is CASSPTTVGELFF. CDR3 DNA: TGTGCCAGCAGCCCAACAACGGTCGGGGAGCTGTTTTTT.

The V and J genes are TRBV7-2 and TRBJ2-7; 11 bases fit TRBD2. The ends lost 2 bases at V and 4 bases at J; junction bases unmatched: 4. From germline, CDR1 is SGHTA and CDR2 FQGNSA. The CDR3 runs 15 residues. The CDR3 sequence: CASSLLLAGVYEQYF. As DNA, the CDR3 is TGTGCCAGCAGCTTACTACTAGCGGGAGTGTACGAGCAGTACTTC.

The CDR3 is CAIGGQGIDEQFF. CDR3 in DNA: TGTGCCATCGGAGGACAGGGGATCGATGAGCAGTTCTTC. V is TRBV10-3 and J is TRBJ2-1; 9 bases map to TRBD1. This CDR3 has 13 residues. Per the germline V gene, CDR1 is ENHRY and CDR2 is SYGVKD. V dropped 8 bases and J dropped 8; count of bases not matched to a gene: 7.

The V and J genes are TRBV18 and TRBJ2-7; 10 bases line up with TRBD1. The CDR3 extends over 16 amino acids. CDR1 is KGHSH and CDR2 is LQKENI in the germline V gene. J lost 7 bases, V lost 6 bases, and 15 bases had no gene match. CDR3: CASSPGSTGGAREQYF. The CDR3 DNA reads TGTGCCAGCTCGCCAGGGTCGACAGGGGGCGCGAGGGAGCAGTACTTC.

V gene TRBV6-5 combines with J gene TRBJ2-7; TRBD2 matches at 8 bases. The trim removed 5 bases at V and 6 bases at J, leaving 12 bases unmatched. The germline gives CDR1 MNHEY, CDR2 SVGAGI. The length of the CDR3 is 15 residues. The CDR3 protein is CASSLREGVAFEQYF. Here the CDR3 DNA reads TGTGCCAGCAGTCTCCGGGAGGGAGTTGCTTTCGAGCAGTACTTC.

This chain connects TRBV18 to TRBJ2-3; a possible D gene is TRBD2 (5 bases). Trimming pared 0 bases from V and 8 bases from J, leaving 21 bases between. This CDR3 is 17 amino acids long. Germline V gene sequence: CDR1 KGHSH, CDR2 LQKENI. CDR3 sequence (DNA): TGTGCCAGCTCACCACCATTTTCGGCTAGCTCATTCAGTACGCAGTATTTT. Its protein product is CASSPPFSASSFSTQYF.

The chain couples TRBV7-6 to TRBJ1-2; no definite D call. This CDR3 spans 13 amino acids. Trimming left V 1 base short and J 1 base short, with 4 bases between. Germline V gives CDR1 SGHVS, CDR2 FNYEAQ. The CDR3 reads CASSLEYNYGYTF. Here the CDR3 DNA reads TGTGCCAGCAGCTTAGAATATAACTATGGCTACACCTTC. Complete variable domain (other parts from reference TRBV7-6 and TRBJ1-2): GAGVSQSPRYKVTKRGQDVALRCDPISGHVSLYWYRQALGQGPEFLTYFNYEAQQDKSGLPNDRFSAERPEGSISTLTIQRTEQRDSAMYRCASSLEYNYGYTFGSGTRLTVV.

As DNA, the CDR3 is TGTGCCAGCAGCAAAGGGTACGAGCAGTACTTC. As protein: CASSKGYEQYF. The J gene is TRBJ2-7, the V gene TRBV21-1. TRBV21-1 is reported as a pseudogene. CDR3 length equals 11 residues.

This chain connects TRBV19 to TRBJ2-7; D gene ambiguous. CDR3 length: 15 amino acids. Germline CDR1 and CDR2: LNHDA and SQIVND (reference sequence). Trimming cost V 3 bases and J 0 bases, with 12 bases left between them. CDR3 in amino acids: CASSIAAASSYEQYF. The CDR3 bases are TGTGCCAGTAGTATCGCGGCAGCGAGCTCCTACGAGCAGTACTTC.

The chain recombines TRBV11-3 with TRBJ2-5; perhaps D is TRBD1 or TRBD2 (5 bases each). The germline V gene has CDR1 SGHNT and CDR2 YENEEA. V was cut by 8 bases and J by 1 base, with 11 bases left in between. This CDR3 has 13 residues. CDR3 loop: CASQGAAQETQYF. As DNA, the CDR3 is TGTGCCAGCCAGGGAGCGGCCCAAGAGACCCAGTACTTC.

The gene calls are TRBV10-1 and TRBJ2-7; tentative D call: TRBD1 (7 bases). V shed 6 bases and J shed 2 bases, with 14 bases lying between them. The V gene's germline CDR1 is WNHNN and CDR2 SYGVQD (reference sequence). This CDR3 comprises 14 residues. The CDR3 spells CASSKGGQTYEQYF. In DNA, the CDR3 is TGCGCCAGCAGCAAGGGGGGACAGACCTACGAGCAGTACTTC.

The chain is built from TRBV6-1 and TRBJ2-2; maybe TRBD1 (5 bases). The CDR3 consists of 14 residues. Germline CDR1 is MNHNS and CDR2 is SASEGT. Trimming removed 10 bases at V and 0 bases at J, with 12 bases between. The CDR3 DNA reads TGTGCCACCCGGACAAGTCCGAACACCGGGGAGCTGTTTTTT. Its translation: CATRTSPNTGELFF.

The rearrangement uses TRBV7-9 and TRBJ1-3, with unresolved D. The CDR3 runs 13 residues. The V end lost 3 bases, the J end lost 3 bases, and 6 bases lay between the germline ends. Germline V gene sequence: CDR1 SEHNR, CDR2 FQNEAQ (reference sequence). In nucleotides, the CDR3 is TGTGCCAGCAGCTTTGGTGATGGAAACACCATATATTTT. Its translation is CASSFGDGNTIYF.

This clone was picked up a small number of times. The genes are TRBV30 and TRBJ1-1; D may be TRBD1 (5 bases). The CDR3 covers 15 residues. Germline CDR1 reads GTSNPN; CDR2 reads SVGIG (reference sequence). The V end was cut by 0 bases, the J end by 6 bases, with 17 bases between. Written as DNA, the CDR3 is TGTGCCTGGAGTGTACTAGGGGCCGAGGACTCTGAAGCTTTCTTT. Translation gives CAWSVLGAEDSEAFF.

The chain employs TRBV28 and TRBJ1-2; D gene ambiguous. The V gene's germline CDR1 is MDHEN and CDR2 SYDVKM. Trimming pared 3 bases from V and 4 bases from J, leaving 12 bases between. The CDR3 runs to 14 residues. The CDR3 DNA sequence: TGTGCCAGCAGTTTGGGCCAGGCTGTCTATGGCTACACCTTC. It translates to CASSLGQAVYGYTF.

Here the CDR3 DNA reads TGTGCCAGCAGCCCACAGGGGTACACCGGGGAGCTGTTTTTT. As protein: CASSPQGYTGELFF. The chain carries TRBV11-3 and TRBJ2-2, with 7 bases fitting TRBD1. Germline CDR1 is SGHNT and CDR2 is YENEEA. CDR3 length: 14 residues. The J segment lost 3 bases and the V segment lost 5 bases, leaving 3 bases of the junction unmatched.

The chain recombines TRBV4-2 with TRBJ2-1, with TRBD2 matching over 15 bases. With V trimmed by 1 base and J by 0 bases, 7 bases remained unmatched. The CDR3 covers 20 residues. Germline loops: CDR1 LGHNA, CDR2 YNFKEQ. CDR3 in amino acids: CASSQGPGTSGGSSYNEQFF. Here the CDR3 DNA reads TGTGCCAGCAGCCAAGGGCCCGGGACTAGCGGGGGGAGCTCCTACAATGAGCAGTTCTTC.

This clone was seen only a few times. V is TRBV25-1 and J is TRBJ1-1; TRBD1 might be the D (5 bases). Per germline, CDR1 MGHDK and CDR2 SYGVNS. This CDR3 has 13 residues. With 5 bases removed from V and 3 bases from J, the gap between germline ends came to 10 bases. CDR3 protein: CASSQGGYTEAFF. The CDR3 nucleotides are TGTGCCAGCAGTCAGGGAGGGTACACTGAAGCTTTCTTT.